These 22 T cell receptor beta chains originate from one sample sequenced in a study of T cells in Graves' hyperthyroidism and ophthalmopathy. Amplification of TCR beta CDR3 regions was performed using RNA transcripts as template. First-round RT-PCR with HTBI primers amplified the TCR CDR3 region. TCRdb ran MiXCR on the multiplex PCR reads and lists one entry per CDR3 protein. The repertoire has under 700,000 distinct CDR3 sequences, about 45% of them found once; the top ten carry 8.2%. The sample consisted of peripheral blood or thyroid tissue (not recorded which). These receptors came from a young woman with Graves' hyperthyroidism.

The V and J genes are TRBV7-2 and TRBJ1-2; D is undetermined. Germline-derived CDR1 and CDR2 are SGHTA and FQGNSA. Trimming stripped 0 bases from V and 2 bases from J, with 10 bases between. The CDR3 is 15 amino acids. CDR3 in amino acids: CASSLANRNNYGYTF. The DNA of the CDR3 is TGTGCCAGCAGCTTAGCGAATCGTAACAACTATGGCTACACCTTC. Full variable domain (remainder filled in from reference TRBV7-2 and TRBJ1-2): GAGVSQSPSNKVTEKGKDVELRCDPISGHTALYWYRQSLGQGLEFLIYFQGNSAPDKSGLPSDRFSAERTGGSVSTLTIQRTQQEDSAVYLCASSLANRNNYGYTFGSGTRLTVV.

This clonotype was counted a few times. The chain is built from TRBV19 and TRBJ1-5, with TRBD1 as a possible D gene (5 bases). This CDR3 spans 13 amino acids. V lost 7 bases and J lost 7, with 14 bases in between. Germline V gene lookup returns CDR1 LNHDA and CDR2 SQIVND (reference sequence). CDR3 loop: CASNEGPGQPQHF. CDR3 DNA sequence: TGTGCCAGTAACGAGGGGCCCGGACAGCCCCAGCATTTT.

The gene calls are TRBV7-9 and TRBJ2-5, with TRBD2 identical over 10 bases. Germline lookup yields CDR1 SEHNR and CDR2 FQNEAQ (reference sequence). This CDR3 comprises 16 residues. Trimming at V came to 3 bases and at J to 5 bases, leaving 9 bases not matched to a gene. The CDR3 DNA reads TGTGCCAGCAGCTTGTCTAGCGGGAGCCTCGGGGAGACCCAGTACTTC. Amino acid sequence: CASSLSSGSLGETQYF.

The chain couples TRBV6-2 or TRBV6-3 to TRBJ1-5, with D perhaps TRBD1 (6 bases). With 5 bases removed from V and 0 bases from J, the gap between germline ends came to 11 bases. The CDR3 has 15 amino acids. CDR1 and CDR2 (germline): MNHEY, SVGEGT. CDR3 protein: CASSRAGVSNQPQHF. CDR3 nucleotide sequence: TGTGCCAGCAGTAGAGCAGGGGTTAGCAATCAGCCCCAGCATTTT.

The chain recombines TRBV29-1 with TRBJ2-7; TRBD2 matches at 14 bases. This CDR3 has 15 amino acids. Per the germline V gene, CDR1 is SQVTM and CDR2 is ANQGSEA. V lost 5 bases to trimming and J lost 3 bases; unmatched junction nucleotides: 6. The CDR3 DNA reads as TGCAGCGTTTCGGGACTAGCGGGAGCCATCTACGAGCAGTACTTC. It yields the protein CSVSGLAGAIYEQYF.

This chain links TRBV9 with TRBJ2-2, with D tentatively TRBD2 (5 bases). The germline V gene encodes CDR1 SGDLS and CDR2 YYNGEE. V was trimmed by 10 bases and J by 0 bases, leaving 13 bases between them. The CDR3 extends over 14 amino acids. CDR3 in amino acids: CASGGQTNTGELFF. In DNA form, the CDR3 reads TGTGCCTCCGGCGGGCAAACGAACACCGGGGAGCTGTTTTTT.

In its sample, this clonotype was seen a few times. One junction end does not reproduce the germline sequence, and a read error may be involved. The chain links TRBV5-1 to TRBJ1-2; D unclear. Germline CDR1 reads SGHRS; CDR2 reads YFSETQ. The CDR3 extends over 15 amino acids. The CDR3: CASSSEGPPTYGYTF. The CDR3 region has the DNA TGTGCCAGCAGCTCGGAGGGCCCTCCAACCTATGGCTACACCTTC.

V gene TRBV7-2 combines with J gene TRBJ2-2; 7 positions match TRBD2. The CDR3 covers 14 residues. Trimming cost V 1 base and J 7 bases; bases outside gene matches: 3. The germline gives CDR1 SGHTA, CDR2 FQGNSA. The CDR3 DNA reads TGTGCCAGCAGCTTAGACCGGACTAGCGGGGAGCTGTTTTTT. Translated, it gives CASSLDRTSGELFF.

At least ten counts were recorded for this clonotype. The junction and the germline gene differ at one end; a read error may be behind it. This chain connects TRBV15 to TRBJ1-1, with D hard to call. The CDR3 consists of 13 residues. Germline V gene data show CDR1 as LNHNV and CDR2 as YYDKDF (reference sequence). The DNA for the CDR3 is TGTGCCACCAGAGATACAAGGAACACTAAAGCTTTCTTT. It codes for CATRDTRNTKAFF.

Comment on this clonotype: The CDR3 does not close with the conserved phenylalanine or tryptophan, likely indicating a read error. It is unclear where the CDR3 begins or ends on the DNA, so no DNA is shown, and the CDR3 is as TCRdb lists it. V gene TRBV12-3 or TRBV12-4 combines with J gene TRBJ1-4. The CDR3 has 9 residues if both end residues are counted. This chain's CDR3 is CASRKTKRE.

In this sample, this clonotype turned up many times. The chain carries TRBV7-9 and TRBJ2-7; TRBD1 matches 8 bases. Looked up from germline, CDR1 is SEHNR and CDR2 is FQNEAQ (reference sequence). Trimming removed 1 base from V and 4 bases from J; junction bases left unmatched: 6. The CDR3 length is 15 residues. The CDR3 coding sequence is TGTGCCAGCAGCTTAGTTGAGCAGGGGGCATACGAGCAGTACTTC. Residues: CASSLVEQGAYEQYF.

This clonotype was seen more than once but under ten times. V and J are TRBV7-8 and TRBJ1-2; weak D call: TRBD1 (6 bases). This CDR3 contains 17 residues. Per the germline V gene, CDR1 is SGHVS and CDR2 is FQNEAQ. With 4 bases removed from V and 3 bases from J, the gap between germline ends came to 21 bases. The CDR3 nucleotides read TGTGCCAGCAGCTCCCCGGGACATACCCCTCGACACTATGGCTACACCTTC. It translates to CASSSPGHTPRHYGYTF. Together with reference TRBV7-8 and TRBJ1-2, the CDR3 gives the full variable domain: GAGVSQSPRYKVAKRGQDVALRCDPISGHVSLFWYQQALGQGPEFLTYFQNEAQLDKSGLPSDRFFAERPEGSVSTLKIQRTQQEDSAVYLCASSSPGHTPRHYGYTFGSGTRLTVV.

This clonotype was found many times. The chain carries TRBV20-1 and TRBJ2-7; 7 nucleotides agree with TRBD2. V lost 6 bases and J lost 0; bases outside the gene matches: 8. The length of the CDR3 is 14 residues. Germline V gene data show CDR1 as DFQATT and CDR2 as SNEGSKA (reference sequence). CDR3: CSARSSGGSYEQYF. Here the CDR3 DNA reads TGCAGTGCAAGATCTAGCGGTGGCTCCTACGAGCAGTACTTC.

Details on this clonotype: This may be a read error: a much more frequent sequence differs by one nucleotide. The CDR3 loop reads CASSGGFEQYF. CDR3 sequence (DNA): TGTGCCAGCAGCGGGGGGTTCGAGCAGTACTTC. The chain has TRBV25-1 and TRBJ2-7; 7 bases match TRBD2. This CDR3 contains 11 residues. CDR1 MGHDK and CDR2 SYGVNS come from the germline V gene. V shed 6 bases and J 6 bases; nucleotides not matched to a gene: 2.

This clonotype was counted a few times. The chain has TRBV20-1 and TRBJ1-5; D is ambiguous. Germline V gene lookup returns CDR1 DFQATT and CDR2 SNEGSKA (reference sequence). The CDR3 runs 14 residues. V was clipped by 6 bases and J by 1 base, with 13 bases between them. CDR3 DNA: TGCAGTGCCCCTCCGGGGAGGAGCAATCAGCCCCAGCATTTT. Protein sequence: CSAPPGRSNQPQHF.

This clonotype was observed at least ten times. The chain carries TRBV24-1 and TRBJ1-5; D is uncertain. The CDR3 sequence is 14 residues long. The V end was cut by 3 bases, the J end by 5 bases, with 10 bases between. Germline V gene data show CDR1 as KGHDR and CDR2 as SFDVKD. The CDR3 here is CATSDRQVDQPQHF. The CDR3 DNA reads TGTGCCACCAGTGATCGGCAGGTTGATCAGCCCCAGCATTTT.

A note on this clonotype: The CDR3 does not end in the conserved phenylalanine or tryptophan, so this is likely a read error. This rearrangement joins TRBV7-3 to TRBJ2-7; D might be TRBD1 (5 bases). Per germline, CDR1 SGHTA and CDR2 FQGTGA. CDR3 length equals 14 residues. The CDR3 DNA follows: TGTGCCACCAGCGAAAGGGGCCTCACCGGGGAGCAGTACCTC. Amino acid sequence: CATSERGLTGEQYL.

Points on this clonotype: The conserved final phenylalanine or tryptophan is absent from the CDR3, which likely points to a read error. The V and J genes are TRBV7-2 and TRBJ1-6; 8 positions match TRBD1. The germline V gene encodes CDR1 SGHTA and CDR2 FQGNSA. The CDR3 runs 14 residues. V dropped 5 bases and J dropped 6; count of bases not matched to a gene: 3. The CDR3: CASSQQGGNSPLHL. The DNA of the CDR3 is TGTGCCAGCAGCCAACAGGGGGGTAATTCACCCCTCCACCTT.

J is TRBJ2-7 and V is TRBV2; tentatively, D is TRBD1 (6 bases). Trimming pared 5 bases from V and 7 bases from J, leaving 18 bases between. The germline gives CDR1 SNHLY, CDR2 FYNNEI. The CDR3 loop spans 14 amino acids. Here the CDR3 reads CASSPQGRDGEQYF. The DNA for the CDR3 is TGTGCCAGCAGTCCTCAGGGGCGCGACGGGGAGCAGTACTTC.

This clonotype was seen ten or more times. The CDR3 protein is CASSSRGSPLHF. CDR3 DNA sequence: TGTGCCAGCAGTTCGAGAGGATCACCCCTCCACTTT. This chain connects TRBV12-3 or TRBV12-4 to TRBJ1-6; no reliable D call. The CDR3 sequence is 12 residues long. Trimming removed 4 bases from V and 10 bases from J, with 8 bases in between.

The rearrangement joins TRBV29-1 to TRBJ1-2; possible D gene TRBD1, 5 bases. Germline V gives CDR1 SQVTM, CDR2 ANQGSEA. The CDR3 consists of 13 residues. With 4 bases removed from V and 4 bases from J, the gap between germline ends came to 13 bases. CDR3 sequence: CSVGGASGYGYTF. CDR3 sequence (DNA): TGCAGCGTTGGGGGCGCATCGGGCTATGGCTACACCTTC.

This clonotype was counted between two and nine times. The CDR3 DNA reads as TGTGCCAGCAGCCCGACAGGGGAGTCATATGGCTACACCTTC. Translation gives CASSPTGESYGYTF. This chain uses TRBV7-9 with TRBJ1-2; 8 bases map to TRBD1. The ends lost 5 bases at V and 5 bases at J; junction bases unmatched: 7. Germline V gene sequence: CDR1 SEHNR, CDR2 FQNEAQ (reference sequence). CDR3 size: 14 residues.